This entry lists 27 T cell receptor beta chains sequenced from one sample in a study of blood T cells in healthy people across ages (dated by TCRdb to between 2014 and 2016). The library was produced with 5' RACE. Sequenced using an Illumina HiSeq 2500. A second PCR of about 7 to 12 cycles was run with a J-beta primer mix and a sample-barcoded 5' primer. TCRdb took the public reads, trimmed them with fastp at Q25, ran MiXCR for clone calling and kept in-frame beta chains. Each entry is one CDR3 protein sequence, shown with its most common DNA and genes. The sample table holds over 1.5 million distinct CDR3 sequences, of which about 49% were seen once. Of the sample, around 2.1% falls within the top ten clones. The specimen sequenced was blood. These receptors were collected from a woman between 40 and 55 years old in good health.

The V gene is TRBV10-3, the J gene TRBJ2-1, with D maybe TRBD1 (6 bases). CDR1 and CDR2 from the germline V gene are ENHRY and SYGVKD. V shed 4 bases and J shed 6 bases, with 22 bases lying between them. CDR3 length: 17 residues. CDR3 sequence reads: CAISVPGTTSTSNEQFF. DNA of the CDR3: TGTGCCATCAGTGTTCCCGGGACAACCTCAACCAGCAATGAGCAGTTCTTC.

V and J are TRBV7-2 and TRBJ2-2, with D perhaps matching TRBD2 (5 bases). The CDR3 is 14 residues long. Germline-derived CDR1 and CDR2 are SGHTA and FQGNSA. The V and J ends lost 5 bases and 1 base respectively, with 8 bases between them. Here the CDR3 DNA reads TGTGCCAGCAGCACACGGGGGAACACCGGGGAGCTGTTTTTT. Residues: CASSTRGNTGELFF.

V and J are TRBV7-9 and TRBJ1-4; possible D gene TRBD1, 5 bases. Trimming took 5 bases from V and 8 from J, leaving 12 bases between them. Germline loops: CDR1 SEHNR, CDR2 FQNEAQ (reference sequence). The CDR3 contains 13 residues. Here the CDR3 DNA reads TGTGCCAGCAGCGTACTTACAGGCGAAAAACTGTTTTTT. Its translation: CASSVLTGEKLFF.

The chain uses TRBV11-1 and TRBJ2-1, with a tentative D call TRBD2 (6 bases). V lost 3 bases to trimming and J lost 0 bases, with 24 bases between them. Germline loops: CDR1 SGHAT, CDR2 FQDESV (reference sequence). The CDR3 spans 20 residues. CDR3: CASSLRWSGRSQSSYNEQFF. The CDR3 DNA sequence: TGTGCCAGCAGCTTGCGATGGAGCGGGCGATCTCAGAGCTCCTACAATGAGCAGTTCTTC.

As regards this clonotype: No conserved phenylalanine or tryptophan is present at the end of the CDR3, so a read error is the likely explanation. The chain joins TRBV2 to TRBJ2-3; TRBD2 matches 10 bases. Per the germline V gene, CDR1 is SNHLY and CDR2 is FYNNEI. Germline trimming cut 8 bases from V and 1 base from J; bases unmatched to any gene: 3. The CDR3 loop spans 14 amino acids. This CDR3 is CASGGTSGTDTQYL. The DNA for the CDR3 is TGTGCCAGCGGGGGGACTAGCGGCACAGATACGCAGTATTTG.

The chain carries TRBV20-1 and TRBJ2-3, with TRBD2 as a possible D gene (6 bases). The germline V gene encodes CDR1 DFQATT and CDR2 SNEGSKA (reference sequence). With 3 bases removed from V and 2 bases from J, the gap between germline ends came to 15 bases. The CDR3 has 15 residues. In DNA form, the CDR3 reads TGCAGTGCTAGTAGGTCGCGGGGATACACAGATACGCAGTATTTT. As protein: CSASRSRGYTDTQYF.

This CDR3 is CSAWGADDSYNEQFF. CDR3 DNA sequence: TGCAGTGCTTGGGGGGCGGACGACTCCTACAATGAGCAGTTCTTC. This chain joins TRBV20-1 and TRBJ2-1; D could derive from TRBD1 or TRBD2 (6 bases each). V lost 5 bases and J 0 bases, leaving 14 bases between the germline ends. Germline values: CDR1 DFQATT, CDR2 SNEGSKA (reference sequence). The length of the CDR3 is 15 residues.

A single count supports this clonotype. The chain uses TRBV12-3 or TRBV12-4 and TRBJ1-2; possibly TRBD1 for D (5 bases). The CDR3 loop spans 13 amino acids. V was clipped by 10 bases and J by 8 bases, with 20 bases between them. The CDR3 DNA sequence: TGTGCCACAGGTGGTACCGGGACCGCCGGCTACACCTTC. Translation: CATGGTGTAGYTF.

V is TRBV6-2 or TRBV6-3 and J is TRBJ2-1; D may correspond to TRBD1 or TRBD2 (6 bases each). V shed 6 bases and J shed 1 base, with 16 bases lying between them. The CDR3 has 16 amino acids. CDR1 MNHEY and CDR2 SVGEGT come from the germline V gene. The CDR3 spells CASRVHGGLSYNEQFF. The CDR3 DNA reads TGTGCCAGCAGAGTACACGGGGGCCTATCCTACAATGAGCAGTTCTTC.

This clonotype was recorded at least ten times. This chain links TRBV6-5 with TRBJ2-4, with 7 bases that match TRBD2. V was clipped by 7 bases and J by 2 bases; unmatched bases: 5. The CDR3 covers 14 residues. Germline V gene lookup returns CDR1 MNHEY and CDR2 SVGAGI. CDR3 sequence reads: CASKAAGPKNIQYF. The CDR3 coding sequence is TGTGCCAGCAAAGCAGCGGGACCCAAAAACATTCAGTACTTC.

Comments on this clonotype: At one boundary the junction diverges from the germline segment, which might be a read error. V usage is TRBV3-1 and J usage is TRBJ2-4, with D possibly called TRBD1 or TRBD2 (7 bases each). Near its end, the DNA agrees better with TRBJ2-5, so the J call may be wrong. The CDR3 loop spans 15 amino acids. Per the germline V gene, CDR1 is LGHDT and CDR2 is YNNKEL (reference sequence). This CDR3 is CASGQVGGGWKTQYF. The CDR3 DNA reads TGTGCCAGCGGCCAAGTGGGAGGGGGCTGGAAGACCCAGTACTTC.

This clonotype occurred a few times. V usage is TRBV27 and J usage is TRBJ2-7, with D possibly matching TRBD2 (6 bases). CDR1 MNHEY and CDR2 SMNVEV come from the germline V gene (reference sequence). Between the trimmed V and J ends, which lost 3 bases and 1 base, there was a span of 13 bases. This CDR3 contains 15 residues. The CDR3 region has the DNA TGTGCCAGCAGTTTCGCCGGGAGTCGGTCCTACGAGCAGTACTTC. Translation: CASSFAGSRSYEQYF.

V is TRBV3-1 and J is TRBJ2-6; TRBD1 or TRBD2 may be the D gene (6 bases each). This CDR3 has 17 amino acids. V dropped 4 bases and J dropped 0 bases, with 13 bases sitting between them. From germline, CDR1 is LGHDT and CDR2 YNNKEL (reference sequence). The CDR3 spells CASSPGASPSGANVLTF. In DNA, the CDR3 is TGTGCCAGCAGCCCGGGGGCCTCCCCCTCTGGGGCCAACGTCCTGACTTTC.

This clonotype was seen a single time. A read error may be the cause here, since a much bigger clone is one base away. The CDR3 region is CASSYVTGGETQYF. CDR3 in DNA: TGTGCCAGCAGTTACGTGACAGGGGGAGAGACCCAGTACTTC. The chain carries TRBV6-5 and TRBJ2-5; TRBD1 agrees at 9 bases. Per germline, CDR1 MNHEY and CDR2 SVGAGI. The CDR3 spans 14 residues. Unmatched junction bases numbered 2, after V lost 2 bases and J lost 4 bases.

The chain employs TRBV6-5 and TRBJ2-7, with D possibly matching TRBD1 (6 bases). Germline values: CDR1 MNHEY, CDR2 SVGAGI. There are 14 residues in the CDR3. The V end lost 7 bases, the J end lost 2 bases, and 15 bases lay between the germline ends. The CDR3 nucleotides read TGTGCCAGCACCGACAGGCTCGGCCCCTACGAGCAGTACTTC. It codes for CASTDRLGPYEQYF.

CDR3 DNA: TGCAGCGTTGACGGGCGGGGACAGGGGTACTTC. It encodes CSVDGRGQGYF. The genes are TRBV29-1 and TRBJ2-7, with 9 bases that match TRBD1. V gave up 3 bases and J gave up 12 bases; unmatched junction bases: 6. Looked up from germline, CDR1 is SQVTM and CDR2 is ANQGSEA. The CDR3 sequence is 11 residues long.

The rearrangement joins TRBV19 to TRBJ2-4, with 9 bases aligning to TRBD1. The end of the DNA is better explained by TRBJ2-7, so the J call may be wrong. Germline-derived CDR1 and CDR2 are LNHDA and SQIVND (reference sequence). This CDR3 has 15 amino acids. This CDR3 is CASSIGGDRAYEQYF. The CDR3 DNA follows: TGTGCCAGTAGTATTGGAGGGGACAGGGCGTACGAGCAGTACTTC.

Turning to this clonotype: One end of the junction fails to match germline, which may point to a read error. This chain connects TRBV27 to TRBJ1-1; D is undetermined. Per germline, CDR1 MNHEY and CDR2 SMNVEV (reference sequence). This CDR3 is built from 16 residues. CDR3 residues: CASRPEGLGLNTEAYF. The CDR3 region has the DNA TGTGCCAGCAGGCCGGAGGGATTGGGTTTGAACACTGAAGCTTACTTT.

This clonotype was observed a handful of times. The chain recombines TRBV21-1 with TRBJ1-5; TRBD1, the table's D call, was not compared with the DNA. TRBV21-1 is assigned pseudogene status. The CDR3 is 16 residues long. CDR3 sequence reads: CASSTSDIRSHQPQHF. The DNA for the CDR3 is TGTGCCAGCAGCACCTCGGACATCCGATCCCATCAGCCCCAGCATTTT.

V is TRBV27 and J is TRBJ2-1, with TRBD1 as a possible D gene (5 bases). Germline lookup yields CDR1 MNHEY and CDR2 SMNVEV (reference sequence). Between the trimmed V and J ends, which lost 1 base and 5 bases, there was a span of 9 bases. The CDR3 has 14 residues. The CDR3 is CASSLFAGHNEQFF. DNA of the CDR3: TGTGCCAGCAGTTTATTTGCAGGGCACAATGAGCAGTTCTTC.

The chain links TRBV6-5 to TRBJ1-6; D ambiguous. Germline V CDR1 and CDR2: MNHEY, SVGAGI. With 5 bases removed from V and 3 bases from J, the gap between germline ends came to 11 bases. This CDR3 spans 15 amino acids. Here the CDR3 reads CASSMATDYNSPLHF. CDR3 DNA: TGTGCCAGCAGTATGGCCACGGACTATAATTCACCCCTCCACTTT.

The chain recombines TRBV20-1 with TRBJ1-2; D may be TRBD1 (5 bases). This CDR3 comprises 11 residues. Germline CDR1 is DFQATT and CDR2 is SNEGSKA (reference sequence). V lost 5 bases and J lost 7, with 11 bases in between. The CDR3 nucleotides are TGCAGTGCTGTTTCTGGGGGTGGCTACACCTTC. Its protein product is CSAVSGGGYTF.

The chain recombines TRBV12-3 or TRBV12-4 with TRBJ2-3; D is perhaps TRBD1 or TRBD2 (6 bases each). The CDR3 extends over 16 amino acids. Trimming took 7 bases from V and 3 from J, leaving 20 bases between them. The CDR3 here is CASTLRGRISTDTQYF. CDR3 bases: TGTGCCAGCACCTTGAGGGGGAGGATTAGTACAGATACGCAGTATTTT.

This clonotype was counted between two and nine times. CDR3 in amino acids: CSAMGQLETQYF. The CDR3 nucleotides read TGCAGTGCCATGGGACAGCTAGAGACCCAGTACTTC. This sequence joins TRBV20-1 and TRBJ2-5, with TRBD1 identical over 7 bases. CDR3 size: 12 residues. Germline CDR1 is DFQATT and CDR2 is SNEGSKA (reference sequence). With V trimmed by 6 bases and J by 4 bases, 5 bases remained unmatched.

The rearrangement uses TRBV5-1 and TRBJ2-5; 8 positions agree with TRBD1. The V segment lost 1 base and the J segment 1 base; nucleotides outside the gene matches: 6. Per germline, CDR1 SGHRS and CDR2 YFSETQ. This CDR3 spans 16 amino acids. The CDR3 sequence: CASSLTGQALQETQYF. DNA for the CDR3: TGCGCCAGCAGCTTGACGGGACAGGCGCTCCAAGAGACCCAGTACTTC.

V usage is TRBV7-8 and J usage is TRBJ2-3; 8 nucleotides agree with TRBD2. The J segment lost 1 base and the V segment lost 5 bases, leaving 8 bases of the junction unmatched. Germline V gene sequence: CDR1 SGHVS, CDR2 FQNEAQ. The CDR3 length is 16 residues. The DNA of the CDR3 is TGTGCCAGCAGCCCTGTAGCGGGGAGGCGCACAGATACGCAGTATTTT. Amino acids: CASSPVAGRRTDTQYF. Filled out from reference TRBV7-8 and TRBJ2-3, the complete variable domain reads GAGVSQSPRYKVAKRGQDVALRCDPISGHVSLFWYQQALGQGPEFLTYFQNEAQLDKSGLPSDRFFAERPEGSVSTLKIQRTQQEDSAVYLCASSPVAGRRTDTQYFGPGTRLTVL.

V is TRBV20-1 and J is TRBJ2-7; unclear D gene. With 3 bases removed from V and 3 bases from J, the gap between germline ends came to 9 bases. Germline-derived CDR1 and CDR2 are DFQATT and SNEGSKA (reference sequence). The CDR3 spans 12 residues. CDR3 sequence reads: CSASAGHYEQYF. The CDR3 DNA follows: TGCAGTGCTAGTGCAGGCCACTACGAGCAGTACTTC.